This T cell receptor (beta chain) was captured by sequencing in a study of blood T cells in healthy people across ages. Whole-study findings and limits: Long-lived donors had more naive CD4+ cells and higher diversity than aged donors.

For this clonotype: Its target is unknown.

V was pared by 3 bases and J by 4 bases, with 7 bases of the junction left unmatched. Germline lookup yields CDR1 MGHRA and CDR2 YSYEKL. This CDR3 has 16 residues. Alongside a J-beta primer mix, a sample-barcoded 5' primer served in a second PCR lasting roughly 7 to 11 cycles. Each CDR3 protein gets one entry after TCRdb re-called the 5' RACE reads with MiXCR. The sample records hundreds of thousands of distinct CDR3 sequences, around a fifth being singletons. The V gene is TRBV4-1, the J gene TRBJ2-5; the match to TRBD2 covers 11 bases. This TCR was sampled from a man aged 65-85 years in good health. Specimen: blood. CDR3 loop: CASSHSLAGVRETQYF. For the CDR3, the DNA is TGCGCCAGCAGCCACTCACTAGCGGGAGTCCGAGAGACCCAGTACTTC.